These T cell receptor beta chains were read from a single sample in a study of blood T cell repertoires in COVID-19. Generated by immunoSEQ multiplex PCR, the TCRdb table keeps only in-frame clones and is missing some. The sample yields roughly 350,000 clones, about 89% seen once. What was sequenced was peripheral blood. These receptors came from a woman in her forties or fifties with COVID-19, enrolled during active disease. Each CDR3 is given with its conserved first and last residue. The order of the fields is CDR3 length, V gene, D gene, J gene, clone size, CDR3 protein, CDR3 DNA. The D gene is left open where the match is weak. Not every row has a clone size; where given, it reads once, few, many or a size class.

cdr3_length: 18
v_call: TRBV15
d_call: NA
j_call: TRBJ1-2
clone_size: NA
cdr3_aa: CATSKPGEQGHINYGYTF
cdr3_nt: TGTGCCACCAGCAAACCAGGGGAGCAGGGCCACATAAACTATGGCTACACCTTC

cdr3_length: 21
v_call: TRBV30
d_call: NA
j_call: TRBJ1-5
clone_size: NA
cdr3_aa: CAWSVAGTLEVGFVSNQPQHF
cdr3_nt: TGTGCCTGGAGTGTAGCCGGGACACTGGAGGTAGGGTTCGTTAGCAATCAGCCCCAGCATTTT

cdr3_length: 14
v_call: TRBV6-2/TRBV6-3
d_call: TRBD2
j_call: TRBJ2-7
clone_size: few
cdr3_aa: CASSLTSGSGEQYF
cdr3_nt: TGTGCCAGCAGTCTCACTAGCGGGAGTGGAGAGCAGTACTTC

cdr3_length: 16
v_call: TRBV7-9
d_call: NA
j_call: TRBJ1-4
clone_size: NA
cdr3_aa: CASSFDAGDYAEKLFF
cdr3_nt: TGTGCCAGCAGCTTTGACGCGGGGGATTATGCCGAAAAACTGTTTTTT

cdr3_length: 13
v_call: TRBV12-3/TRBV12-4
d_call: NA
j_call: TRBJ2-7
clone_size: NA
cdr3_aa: CASKPAGSYEQYF
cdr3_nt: TGTGCCAGCAAACCAGCGGGCTCCTACGAGCAGTACTTC

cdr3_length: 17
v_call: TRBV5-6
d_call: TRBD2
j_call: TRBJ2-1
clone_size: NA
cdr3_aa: CASSRRTSGSTYNEQFF
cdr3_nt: TGTGCCAGCAGCCGCAGGACTAGCGGGAGTACCTACAATGAGCAGTTCTTC

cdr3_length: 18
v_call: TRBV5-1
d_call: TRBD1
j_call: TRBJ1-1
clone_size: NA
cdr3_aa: CASSKNLRGQGWDTEAFF
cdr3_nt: TGCGCCAGCAGCAAGAACCTGAGGGGACAGGGGTGGGACACTGAAGCTTTCTTT

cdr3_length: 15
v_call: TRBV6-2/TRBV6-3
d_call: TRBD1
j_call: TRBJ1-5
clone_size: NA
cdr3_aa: CASSTGGFGNQPQHF
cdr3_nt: TGTGCCAGCAGTACAGGGGGGTTTGGCAATCAGCCCCAGCATTTT

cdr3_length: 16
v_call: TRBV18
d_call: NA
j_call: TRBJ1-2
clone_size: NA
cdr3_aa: CASSPVRDNFGGGYTF
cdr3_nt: TGTGCCAGCTCACCTGTCCGGGACAATTTCGGAGGTGGCTACACCTTC

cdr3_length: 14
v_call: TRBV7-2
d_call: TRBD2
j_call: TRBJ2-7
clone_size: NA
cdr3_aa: CASTPSGLHYEQYF
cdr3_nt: TGTGCCAGCACCCCTAGCGGTCTTCACTACGAGCAGTACTTC

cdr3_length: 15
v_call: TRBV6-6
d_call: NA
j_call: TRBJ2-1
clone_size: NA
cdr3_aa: CASSYSEGGINEQFF
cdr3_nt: TGTGCCAGCAGTTACTCAGAAGGGGGAATCAATGAGCAGTTCTTC

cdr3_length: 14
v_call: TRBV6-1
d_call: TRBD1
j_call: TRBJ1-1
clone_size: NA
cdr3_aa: CASSDRGPNTEAFF
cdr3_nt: TGTGCCAGCAGTGATAGGGGGCCCAACACTGAAGCTTTCTTT

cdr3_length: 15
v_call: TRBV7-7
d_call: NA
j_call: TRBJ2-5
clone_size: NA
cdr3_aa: CASSLDGGMGETQYF
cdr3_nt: TGTGCCAGCAGCTTAGATGGAGGGATGGGGGAGACCCAGTACTTC

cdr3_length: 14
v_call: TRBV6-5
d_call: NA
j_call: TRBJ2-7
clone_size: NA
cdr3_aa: CASTKGESVYEQYF
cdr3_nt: TGTGCCAGCACTAAGGGGGAGTCGGTCTACGAGCAGTACTTC

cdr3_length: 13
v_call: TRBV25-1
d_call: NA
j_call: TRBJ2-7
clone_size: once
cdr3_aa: CASSEPFFYEQYF
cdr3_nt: TGTGCCAGCAGTGAACCTTTTTTCTACGAGCAGTACTTC

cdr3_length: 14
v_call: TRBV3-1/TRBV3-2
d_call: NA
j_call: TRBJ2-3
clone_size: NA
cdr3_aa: CASSQGTAADTQYF
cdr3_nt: TGTGCCAGCAGCCAAGGAACGGCGGCAGATACGCAGTATTTT

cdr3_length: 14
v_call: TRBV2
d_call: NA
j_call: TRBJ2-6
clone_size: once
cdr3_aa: CASSEESRVNVLTF
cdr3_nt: TGTGCCAGCAGTGAAGAGTCCAGGGTTAACGTCCTGACTTTC

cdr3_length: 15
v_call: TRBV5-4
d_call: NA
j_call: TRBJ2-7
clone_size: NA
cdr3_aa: CASSLAGRDLYEQYF
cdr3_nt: TGTGCCAGCAGCTTGGCAGGCCGGGACTTATACGAGCAGTACTTC

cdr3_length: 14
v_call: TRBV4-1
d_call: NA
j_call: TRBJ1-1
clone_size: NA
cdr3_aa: CASSRRGRNTEAFF
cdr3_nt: TGCGCCAGCAGCCGAAGGGGCAGGAACACTGAAGCTTTCTTT

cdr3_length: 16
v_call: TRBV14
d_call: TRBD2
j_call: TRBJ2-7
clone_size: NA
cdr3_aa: CASSQDSLAGVYEQYF
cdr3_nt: TGTGCCAGCAGCCAAGATAGCCTAGCGGGGGTCTACGAGCAGTACTTC

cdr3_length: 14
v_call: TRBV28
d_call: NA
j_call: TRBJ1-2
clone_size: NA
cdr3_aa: CASSYGDRTQGYTF
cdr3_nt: TGTGCCAGCAGTTACGGAGACAGGACTCAGGGCTACACCTTC

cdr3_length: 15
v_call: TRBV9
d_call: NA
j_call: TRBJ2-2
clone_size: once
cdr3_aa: CASSLGSGSAGELFF
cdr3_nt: TGTGCCAGCAGCTTAGGCAGCGGTTCCGCCGGGGAGCTGTTTTTT

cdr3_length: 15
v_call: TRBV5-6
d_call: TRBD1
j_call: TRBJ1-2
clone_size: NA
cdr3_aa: CASRGTGGADYGYTF
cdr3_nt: TGTGCCAGCAGAGGGACAGGGGGCGCTGACTATGGCTACACCTTC

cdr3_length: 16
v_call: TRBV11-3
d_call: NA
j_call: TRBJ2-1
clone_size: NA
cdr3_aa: CASTPYGESSYNEQFF
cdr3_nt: TGTGCCAGCACCCCTTACGGGGAGAGCTCCTACAATGAGCAGTTCTTC

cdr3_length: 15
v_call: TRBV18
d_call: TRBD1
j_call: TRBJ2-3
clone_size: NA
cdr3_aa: CASSPPQGAADTQYF
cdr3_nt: TGTGCCAGCTCACCACCTCAGGGGGCTGCTGATACGCAGTATTTT

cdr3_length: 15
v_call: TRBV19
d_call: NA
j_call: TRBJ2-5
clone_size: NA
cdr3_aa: CASSRGGDPQETQYF
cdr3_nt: TGTGCCTCCAGTAGAGGGGGGGACCCTCAAGAGACCCAGTACTTC

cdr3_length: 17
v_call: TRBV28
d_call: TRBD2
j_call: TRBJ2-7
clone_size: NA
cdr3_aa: CASSPRPTSGKSYEQYF
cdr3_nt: TGTGCCAGCAGTCCCCGCCCCACTAGCGGAAAATCCTACGAGCAGTACTTC

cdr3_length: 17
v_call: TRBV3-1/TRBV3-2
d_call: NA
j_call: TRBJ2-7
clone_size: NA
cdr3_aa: CASSHPNSGFFPDEQYF
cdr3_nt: TGTGCCAGCAGCCACCCAAATAGCGGCTTCTTCCCTGACGAGCAGTACTTC

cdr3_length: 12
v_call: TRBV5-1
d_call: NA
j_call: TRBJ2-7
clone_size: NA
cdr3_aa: CASSVTGDEQYF
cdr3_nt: TGCGCCAGCAGCGTGACGGGGGACGAGCAGTACTTC

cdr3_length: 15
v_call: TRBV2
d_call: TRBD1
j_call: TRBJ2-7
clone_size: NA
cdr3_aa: CASSREGQASYEQYF
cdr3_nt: TGTGCCAGCAGCCGAGAGGGACAGGCTTCCTACGAGCAGTACTTC

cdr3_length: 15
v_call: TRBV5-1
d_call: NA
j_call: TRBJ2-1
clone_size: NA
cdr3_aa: CASSLGPGSYNEQFF
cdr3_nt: TGCGCCAGCAGCTTGGGACCGGGATCCTACAATGAGCAGTTCTTC

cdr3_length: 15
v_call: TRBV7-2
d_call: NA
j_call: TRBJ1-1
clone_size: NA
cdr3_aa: CASSLGIWGDTEAFF
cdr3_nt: TGTGCCAGCAGCCTAGGGATCTGGGGGGACACTGAAGCTTTCTTT